This T cell receptor (beta chain) emerged from a study of human T cells and chemical hapten exposure. This clonotype was observed a few times. Time point of the sample: pre-sensitization, week 0. Treatment noted: therapeutic diphenylcyclopropenone sensitization with weekly scalp DPC. The CDR3 spans 15 residues. CDR1 SNHLY and CDR2 FYNNEI come from the germline V gene. The ends lost 2 bases at V and 8 bases at J; junction bases unmatched: 7. TCRdb redid the calling of the RACE reads with MiXCR, one entry per CDR3 protein. The sample yields 300,000 to 400,000 distinct CDR3 sequences, roughly 5% seen once.

The sample here was whole blood, taken in connection with sensitization to the hapten diphenylcyclopropenone (DPC). The chain is built from TRBV2 and TRBJ2-1, with 9 bases that match TRBD2. The source is a woman aged 50 to 60 with alopecia areata. Some clones in this sample may be carry-over from other donors' samples. In DNA form, the CDR3 reads TGTGCCAGCAGTGAACGCAGCGGGGGGCCGGATGAGCAGTTCTTC. Translating gives CASSERSGGPDEQFF.